The 26 T cell receptor beta chains presented below share a single source sample, sequenced in a study of blood T cell repertoires in COVID-19 (dated by TCRdb to the early 2020s). Library creation used the immunoSEQ multiplex PCR assay. The immuneACCESS repertoire file appears here via TCRdb, limited to in-frame rearrangements. These files lack a portion of the clones; in checked studies, under half of the deficit traces to unresolved V genes, and the cause of the others is not known. The table for this sample lists around 90,000 clones; 81% of them were counted only once. About 13% of the sample is taken by the ten largest. The sequenced sample consisted of peripheral blood. The receptors were gathered from a human donor in a cohort sampled during active COVID-19.

The sample holds many counts of this clone. This chain links TRBV28 with TRBJ2-3, with D perhaps TRBD1 (5 bases). This CDR3 has 14 residues. The V end lost 6 bases, the J end lost 5 bases, and 15 bases lay between the germline ends. The germline V gene has CDR1 MDHEN and CDR2 SYDVKM. The CDR3 DNA is TGTGCCAGCAGCCCCGACAGTACCCAAGATACGCAGTATTTT. Translated, it gives CASSPDSTQDTQYF.

The chain is built from TRBV5-4 and TRBJ2-2, with 9 bases that match TRBD2. The germline V gene has CDR1 SGHNT and CDR2 YYREEE (reference sequence). The CDR3 runs to 16 residues. V was clipped by 4 bases and J by 4 bases; unmatched bases: 8. In nucleotides, the CDR3 is TGTGCCAGCAGCGGGGCTAGCGGGGTCGGCACCGGGGAGCTGTTTTTT. This gives the protein CASSGASGVGTGELFF.

In its sample, this clone was seen a few times. The V call is TRBV7-6, the J call TRBJ1-4; unclear D gene. The CDR3 sequence is 14 residues long. The V gene's germline CDR1 is SGHVS and CDR2 FNYEAQ. V lost 1 base, J lost 7 bases, and 10 bases lay in between. The CDR3 bases are TGTGCCAGCAGCTTAGGACTTGATCCTGAAAAACTGTTTTTT. Its protein is CASSLGLDPEKLFF. The variable domain in full, completed from reference TRBV7-6 and TRBJ1-4, reads GAGVSQSPRYKVTKRGQDVALRCDPISGHVSLYWYRQALGQGPEFLTYFNYEAQQDKSGLPNDRFSAERPEGSISTLTIQRTEQRDSAMYRCASSLGLDPEKLFFGSGTQLSVL.

V gene TRBV6-5 combines with J gene TRBJ1-5, with 7 bases that match TRBD1. Looked up from germline, CDR1 is MNHEY and CDR2 is SVGAGI. This CDR3 comprises 13 residues. With V trimmed by 6 bases and J by 6 bases, 5 bases remained unmatched. This CDR3 is CASRATGSQPQHF. The CDR3 DNA sequence: TGTGCCAGCAGGGCGACAGGGAGTCAGCCCCAGCATTTT.

DNA of the CDR3: TGTGCCAGCAGTGACAGTCAGGGTAGTGCAGATACGCAGTATTTT. Translation gives CASSDSQGSADTQYF. The J gene is TRBJ2-3, the V gene TRBV25-1; a possible D gene is TRBD1 (5 bases). Germline CDR1 and CDR2: MGHDK and SYGVNS. Trimming took 3 bases from V and 4 from J, leaving 14 bases between them. This CDR3 is 15 amino acids long.

This clone was seen only a few times. The rearrangement uses TRBV6-1 and TRBJ2-7; tentative D call: TRBD1 (5 bases). Germline CDR1 is MNHNS and CDR2 is SASEGT. The CDR3 is 16 amino acids. With 1 base removed from V and 2 bases from J, the gap between germline ends came to 15 bases. Here the CDR3 DNA reads TGTGCCAGCAGTGAAGGACAGAGAGTACTAACCTACGAGCAGTACTTC. Residues: CASSEGQRVLTYEQYF.

The sample holds a few counts of this clone. V and J are TRBV2 and TRBJ1-2, with 7 bases identical to TRBD1. Germline V CDR1 and CDR2: SNHLY, FYNNEI. The V and J ends lost 10 bases and 7 bases, in that order; junction bases with no gene match: 6. This CDR3 has 11 amino acids. CDR3 sequence reads: CATGTAIGYTF. For the CDR3, the DNA is TGTGCCACCGGGACAGCCATTGGCTACACCTTC.

The chain has TRBV27 and TRBJ1-4; D may be TRBD1 (5 bases). This CDR3 has 14 residues. Per the germline V gene, CDR1 is MNHEY and CDR2 is SMNVEV (reference sequence). Deletions cut 5 bases from V and 4 bases from J, with 11 bases between. CDR3 region: CASSLDMVNEKLFF. The CDR3 DNA is TGTGCCAGCAGTCTGGACATGGTTAATGAAAAACTGTTTTTT.

The genes are TRBV5-8 and TRBJ1-2; D is undetermined. CDR3 length equals 12 residues. Germline V CDR1 and CDR2: SGHTS, YDEGEE. The V end lost 1 base, the J end lost 3 bases, and 4 bases lay between the germline ends. The CDR3 loop reads CASSLRDYGYTF. As DNA, the CDR3 is TGTGCCAGCAGCTTGAGAGACTATGGCTACACCTTC.

The chain is built from TRBV7-3 and TRBJ2-7; perhaps TRBD1 as D (5 bases). V was clipped by 5 bases and J by 3 bases, with 11 bases between them. CDR3 length: 13 amino acids. Germline CDR1 and CDR2: SGHTA and FQGTGA. The CDR3 region is CASSKGTGYEQYF. CDR3 nucleotide sequence: TGTGCCAGCAGCAAAGGTACAGGCTACGAGCAGTACTTC.

The chain employs TRBV24-1 and TRBJ2-1, with a tentative D call TRBD2 (5 bases). The CDR3 covers 17 residues. V lost 4 bases to trimming and J lost 4 bases, with 19 bases between them. Germline V gives CDR1 KGHDR, CDR2 SFDVKD. The CDR3 nucleotides read TGTGCCACCAGTGACCGTCGTGCGGGTGAGCTGTACAATGAGCAGTTCTTC. Translated: CATSDRRAGELYNEQFF.

V usage is TRBV5-1 and J usage is TRBJ2-3; D uncertain. Germline V gene lookup returns CDR1 SGHRS and CDR2 YFSETQ. The CDR3 loop spans 12 amino acids. V shed 4 bases and J shed 6 bases, with 9 bases lying between them. The CDR3 nucleotides read TGCGCCAGCAGCCCGCAGAGGGATACGCAGTATTTT. It codes for CASSPQRDTQYF.

The V gene is TRBV7-8, the J gene TRBJ2-7, with D possibly being TRBD2 (6 bases). The CDR3 totals 13 residues. The germline V and J ends were trimmed by 2 bases and 4 bases, with 9 bases remaining between them. Germline values: CDR1 SGHVS, CDR2 FQNEAQ. The CDR3 bases are TGTGCCAGCAGCTTAATAGCGGAATACGAGCAGTACTTC. Protein sequence: CASSLIAEYEQYF.

This sequence joins TRBV5-1 and TRBJ2-3; no definite D call. CDR1 is SGHRS and CDR2 is YFSETQ in the germline V gene. V was shortened by 7 bases and J by 0 bases, with 9 bases between the two germline ends. This CDR3 has 13 residues. The CDR3 DNA sequence: TGCGCCAGCGAGGCTTCTAGCACAGATACGCAGTATTTT. Protein product: CASEASSTDTQYF.

This chain joins TRBV5-1 and TRBJ2-7, with TRBD1 matching over 8 bases. V lost 0 bases to trimming and J lost 5 bases; unmatched junction nucleotides: 7. This CDR3 has 15 residues. CDR1 and CDR2 from the germline V gene are SGHRS and YFSETQ. CDR3 nucleotides: TGCGCCAGCAGCTTGGAGAGGCAGGGGGCCCACGAGCAGTACTTC. It yields the protein CASSLERQGAHEQYF.

This clone was seen only a few times. The rearrangement links TRBV5-1 to TRBJ1-1, with D tentatively TRBD1 (5 bases). Germline CDR1 and CDR2: SGHRS and YFSETQ. Trimming stripped 4 bases from V and 4 bases from J, with 14 bases between. This CDR3 contains 14 residues. CDR3 in amino acids: CASSPQGVGTEAFF. CDR3 coding DNA: TGCGCCAGCAGCCCCCAAGGGGTCGGCACTGAAGCTTTCTTT.

As DNA, the CDR3 is TGTGCCAGTAGTCCCTTACAGGGCCACAACACTGAAGCTTTCTTT. It is translated as CASSPLQGHNTEAFF. V usage is TRBV19 and J usage is TRBJ1-1; a possible D gene is TRBD1 (6 bases). Trimming took off 5 bases at V and 2 bases at J, with 15 bases between the two ends. The CDR3 runs to 15 residues. Germline V CDR1 and CDR2: LNHDA, SQIVND (reference sequence).

The genes are TRBV3-1 (or the pseudogene TRBV3-2) and TRBJ1-5; D unresolved. This CDR3 region has 13 residues. Trimming took 0 bases from V and 5 from J, leaving 5 bases between them. The germline V gene encodes CDR1 LGHDT and CDR2 YNNKEL (reference sequence). CDR3 protein: CASSQDGDQPQHF. DNA for the CDR3: TGTGCCAGCAGCCAAGACGGGGATCAGCCCCAGCATTTT.

The chain employs TRBV28 and TRBJ1-2, with unresolved D. Germline V gives CDR1 MDHEN, CDR2 SYDVKM. The CDR3 loop spans 13 amino acids. Trimming removed 5 bases at V and 8 bases at J, with 15 bases between. CDR3: CASSLPDGGGYTF. CDR3 nucleotide sequence: TGTGCCAGCAGTCTACCAGACGGAGGAGGCTACACCTTC.

V is TRBV4-2 and J is TRBJ2-7; TRBD2 agrees at 9 bases. From germline, CDR1 is LGHNA and CDR2 YNFKEQ. This CDR3 is built from 16 residues. V lost 4 bases to trimming and J lost 2 bases; unmatched junction nucleotides: 9. CDR3: CASSPSGASGTYEQYF. The CDR3 DNA reads TGTGCCAGCAGCCCCTCCGGGGCTAGCGGGACCTACGAGCAGTACTTC.

CDR3 sequence reads: CASRPAGTSLYGYTF. Written as DNA, the CDR3 is TGTGCCAGCAGACCAGCCGGGACAAGCCTCTATGGCTACACCTTC. V gene TRBV6-5 combines with J gene TRBJ1-2; possible D gene TRBD1, 6 bases. Trimming left V 6 bases short and J 4 bases short, with 18 bases between. This CDR3 has 15 amino acids. The germline gives CDR1 MNHEY, CDR2 SVGAGI.

For the CDR3, the DNA is TGTGCCTGGAGTGTTAGAGGTGACAGCGGCTACACCTTC. It codes for CAWSVRGDSGYTF. The chain recombines TRBV30 with TRBJ1-2; a possible D gene is TRBD1 (5 bases). V lost 0 bases and J 8 bases, leaving 13 bases between the germline ends. Per the germline V gene, CDR1 is GTSNPN and CDR2 is SVGIG (reference sequence). This CDR3 is built from 13 residues.

The chain combines TRBV6-6 with TRBJ2-7; the D is unclear. Trimming took off 5 bases at V and 4 bases at J, with 6 bases between the two ends. The germline V gene has CDR1 MNHNY and CDR2 SVGAGI (reference sequence). The CDR3 has 11 amino acids. CDR3 nucleotides: TGTGCCAGCAGTGACGGGTACGAGCAGTACTTC. Translated: CASSDGYEQYF.

V is TRBV27 and J is TRBJ2-5; no clear D gene. V lost 5 bases, J lost 0 bases, and 13 bases lay in between. The CDR3 runs 15 residues. Germline CDR1 and CDR2: MNHEY and SMNVEV (reference sequence). The CDR3 reads CASSQTNKYQETQYF. CDR3 bases: TGTGCCAGCAGTCAAACCAACAAGTACCAAGAGACCCAGTACTTC.

The chain is built from TRBV7-8 and TRBJ1-1; D is possibly TRBD1 (6 bases). There are 18 residues in the CDR3. Germline V gene lookup returns CDR1 SGHVS and CDR2 FQNEAQ. V was clipped by 1 base and J by 0 bases, with 18 bases between them. The CDR3 loop is CASSLVIHRVGLNTEAFF. In DNA, the CDR3 is TGTGCCAGCAGCTTAGTCATTCACAGGGTGGGTTTGAACACTGAAGCTTTCTTT.

Points on this clone: The same CDR3 is also encoded by other DNA sequences in this sample. This rearrangement joins TRBV7-8 to TRBJ1-5; no clear D gene. Germline lookup yields CDR1 SGHVS and CDR2 FQNEAQ. Trimming left V 1 base short and J 5 bases short, with 6 bases between. The CDR3 totals 13 residues. CDR3 DNA: TGTGCCAGCAGCTTAGAGCTTTATCAGCCCCAGCATTTT. Encoded protein: CASSLELYQPQHF.